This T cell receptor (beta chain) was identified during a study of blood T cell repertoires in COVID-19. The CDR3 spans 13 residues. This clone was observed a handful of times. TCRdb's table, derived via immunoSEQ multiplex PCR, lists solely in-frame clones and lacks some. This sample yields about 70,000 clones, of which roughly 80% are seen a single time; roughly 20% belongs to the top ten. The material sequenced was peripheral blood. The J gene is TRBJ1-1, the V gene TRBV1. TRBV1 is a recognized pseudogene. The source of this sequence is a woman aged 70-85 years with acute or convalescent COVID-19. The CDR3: CTSSLRPRAEAFF. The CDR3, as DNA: TGCACCAGCAGCCTCCGACCGAGGGCTGAAGCTTTCTTT.